This TCR beta chain was identified during a study of T cells after yellow fever vaccination. Study-level background: Separation of EM, EMRA, CM and Tscm memory subsets by sorting relied on CD3, CD45RA, CCR7 and CD95. General observations from the study: Reappearing after the booster were most of the clones from primary vaccination (roughly 95% CD4, approximately 85% CD8). Of the clonotypes, a small share occurred in both CD4 and CD8 compartments. The secondary response was weaker but peaked faster, day 5 versus 15.

This clonotype turned up a few times. MiXCR, applied by TCRdb to the 5' RACE reads, yields one record per CDR3 protein. The sample lists 27,000 or so distinct CDR3 sequences, roughly 4.5% occurring once. The sequence was obtained from a young man who received the YFV17D yellow fever vaccine. Sequencing used PBMCs, either bulk or a sorted T-cell subset (CD4+, CD8+, memory, or dextramer-sorted; not recorded which), obtained on the day of the yellow fever booster vaccination.

In nucleotides, the CDR3 is TGTGCCAGCTCACTGGGACAGGGAGGCGAGCAGTACTTC. This translates into CASSLGQGGEQYF. V gene TRBV18 combines with J gene TRBJ2-7; 9 nucleotides agree with TRBD1. The CDR3 is 13 amino acids. J lost 6 bases, V lost 4 bases, and 4 bases had no gene match. The germline V gene encodes CDR1 KGHSH and CDR2 LQKENI. Combining the CDR3 with reference TRBV18 and TRBJ2-7 gives the whole variable domain NAGVMQNPRHLVRRRGQEARLRCSPMKGHSHVYWYRQLPEEGLKFMVYLQKENIIDESGMPKERFSAEFPKEGPSILRIQQVVRGDSAAYFCASSLGQGGEQYFGPGTRLTVT.